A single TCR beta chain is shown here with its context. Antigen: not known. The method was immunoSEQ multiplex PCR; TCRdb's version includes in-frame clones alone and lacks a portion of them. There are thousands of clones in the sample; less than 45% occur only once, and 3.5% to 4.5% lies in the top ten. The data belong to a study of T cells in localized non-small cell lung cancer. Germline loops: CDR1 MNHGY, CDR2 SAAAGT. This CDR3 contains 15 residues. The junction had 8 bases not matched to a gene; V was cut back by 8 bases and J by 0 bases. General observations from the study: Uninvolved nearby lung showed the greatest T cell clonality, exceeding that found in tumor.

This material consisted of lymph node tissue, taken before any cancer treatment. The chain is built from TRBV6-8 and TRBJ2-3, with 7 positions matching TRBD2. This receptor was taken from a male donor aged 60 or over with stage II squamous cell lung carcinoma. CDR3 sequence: CASRSYSGSTDTQYF. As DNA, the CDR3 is TGTGCCAGCCGCTCGTATAGCGGGAGCACAGATACGCAGTATTTT.